This T cell receptor beta chain was recovered during a study of cytomegalovirus exposure and HLA in healthy donors. Study findings and constraints: Researchers counted roughly 150 TCR beta chains as cytomegalovirus-associated. Reports showed the classifier diagnosing cytomegalovirus status with high specificity and sensitivity.

Germline lookup yields CDR1 SEHNR and CDR2 FQNEAQ (reference sequence). The CDR3 length is 13 residues. The V and J ends lost 6 bases and 2 bases respectively, with 9 bases between them. In the PCR, 60 Vbeta and 13 Jbeta primers were used. Profiling relied on immunoSEQ multiplex PCR, and the TCRdb table lists in-frame clones only, not all of them. The sample table sets out tens of thousands of clones. A word on this clone: Its cognate antigen is unknown.

All the people who gave samples were healthy bone marrow donors. Donors likely had unrecorded immune exposures despite being nominally healthy when sampled. The sample taken for sequencing was PBMCs. The chain recombines TRBV7-9 with TRBJ2-3; tentative D call: TRBD2 (5 bases). This TCR was sampled from a man in his forties or fifties in good health and CMV-seronegative. For the CDR3, the DNA is TGTGCCAGCAGGGCAGCGGCCACAGATACGCAGTATTTT. Its translation: CASRAAATDTQYF.